This T cell receptor (beta chain) comes out of a study of cytomegalovirus exposure and HLA in healthy donors. Per germline, CDR1 LGHNT and CDR2 FRNRAP. 12 amino acids form the CDR3, both terminal residues included. There are a few counts of this clone. In this CDR3 the conserved last residue, phenylalanine or tryptophan, is missing, so a read error is likely. Because the CDR3's place on the DNA is in doubt, the DNA is left out and the CDR3 is given as listed by TCRdb. Clones were read by immunoSEQ multiplex PCR, and TCRdb kept only the in-frame ones, dropping some. The data show 150,000 to 200,000 clones, roughly 84% seen once.

The rearrangement uses TRBV12-5 and TRBJ1-2. The TCR was taken from a woman aged 25-40 years in good health and CMV-seropositive. Sequencing was carried out using PBMCs. The chain's CDR3 is CASGLEPSRSGI.